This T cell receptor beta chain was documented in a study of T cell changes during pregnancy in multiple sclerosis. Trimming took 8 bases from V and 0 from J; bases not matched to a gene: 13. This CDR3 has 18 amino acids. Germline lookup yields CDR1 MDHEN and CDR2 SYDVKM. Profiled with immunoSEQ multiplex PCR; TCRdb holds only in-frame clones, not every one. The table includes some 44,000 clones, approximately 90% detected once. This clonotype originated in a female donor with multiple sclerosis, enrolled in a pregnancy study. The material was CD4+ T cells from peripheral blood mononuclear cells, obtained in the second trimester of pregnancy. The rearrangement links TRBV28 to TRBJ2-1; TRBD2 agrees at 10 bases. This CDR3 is CASHPGLAGVISYNEQFF. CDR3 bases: TGTGCCAGCCACCCGGGGCTAGCGGGAGTTATCTCCTACAATGAGCAGTTCTTC.